This T cell receptor (beta chain) comes out of a study of regulatory T cells in long-lasting Graves disease. The sample's time point: newly diagnosed GD, antithyroid drugs for less than 3 months. Preparation of the TCR library used RNA extracted from PBMCs. V was clipped by 5 bases and J by 5 bases; unmatched bases: 14. The CDR3 contains 17 residues. Library construction for TCR beta used iRepertoire HTBI primers and Arm-PCR of CDR3 regions. TCRdb analysed the multiplex PCR reads with MiXCR anew, one entry per CDR3 protein. Of about 450,000 distinct CDR3 sequences listed, roughly 15% were seen once; the top ten hold 9.5% to 12%. This sample was shared with a second study, whose subject was T cells in Graves' hyperthyroidism and ophthalmopathy.

The sequenced sample was peripheral blood mononuclear cells (PBMCs), obtained at new diagnosis, from a patient treated with antithyroid drugs. The rearrangement joins TRBV12-3 or TRBV12-4 to TRBJ2-1; 8 bases map to TRBD2. The clonotype was recovered from a woman in her 30s with Graves disease. The CDR3 DNA sequence: TGTGCCAGCAGTGGGATGGTACCTACTAGCGGTAACAATGAGCAGTTCTTC. Encoded protein: CASSGMVPTSGNNEQFF.